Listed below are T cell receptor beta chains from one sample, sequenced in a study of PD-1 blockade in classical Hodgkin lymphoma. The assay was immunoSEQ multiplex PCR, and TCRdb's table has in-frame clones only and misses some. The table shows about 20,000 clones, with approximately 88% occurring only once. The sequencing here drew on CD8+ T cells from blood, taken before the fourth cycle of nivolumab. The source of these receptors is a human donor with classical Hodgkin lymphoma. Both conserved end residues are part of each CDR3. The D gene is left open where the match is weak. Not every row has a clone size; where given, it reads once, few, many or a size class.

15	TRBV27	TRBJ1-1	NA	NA	TGTGCCAGCAGTTTAGCGGGGGAGCTAGGCACTGAAGCTTTCTTT	CASSLAGELGTEAFF
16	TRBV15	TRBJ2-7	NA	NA	TGTGCCACCAGCAGTCATGGACAGTTGGAGGGTTACGAGCAGTACTTC	CATSSHGQLEGYEQYF
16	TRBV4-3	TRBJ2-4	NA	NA	TGCGCCAGCAGCCATGCCGCAACATTAGCCAAAAACATTCAGTACTTC	CASSHAATLAKNIQYF
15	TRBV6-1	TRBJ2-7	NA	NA	TGTGCCAGCAGTGAAGTAGGAGGGACCTGGGACGAGCAGTACTTC	CASSEVGGTWDEQYF
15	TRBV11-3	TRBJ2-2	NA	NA	TGTGCCAGCAGCCAGGGTGGGCTGACCACCGGGGAGCTGTTTTTT	CASSQGGLTTGELFF
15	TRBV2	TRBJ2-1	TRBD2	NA	TGTGCCAGCAGTGAACTAGCGGGGGGTTTCGGTGAGCAGTTCTTC	CASSELAGGFGEQFF
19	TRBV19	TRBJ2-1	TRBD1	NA	TGTGCCAGTGCCACGACCGGGACAGGGTATCGTCTACGGGACAATGAGCAGTTCTTC	CASATTGTGYRLRDNEQFF
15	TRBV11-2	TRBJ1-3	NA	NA	TGTGCCAGCAGCTTCCGGGACACCTCTGGAAACACCATATATTTT	CASSFRDTSGNTIYF
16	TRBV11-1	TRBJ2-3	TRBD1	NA	TGTGCCAGCAACTCGGCCGGGACAGGGGGAACAGATACGCAGTATTTT	CASNSAGTGGTDTQYF
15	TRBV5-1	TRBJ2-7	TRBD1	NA	TGCGCCAGCAGCTTTATGACAGGGTTCCTCTACGAGCAGTACTTC	CASSFMTGFLYEQYF
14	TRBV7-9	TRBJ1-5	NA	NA	TGTGCCAGCAGCATAACAGAGAGCAATCAGCCCCAGCATTTT	CASSITESNQPQHF
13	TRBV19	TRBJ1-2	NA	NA	TGTGCCAGTAGTTGGGGGCTTAACTATGGCTACACCTTC	CASSWGLNYGYTF
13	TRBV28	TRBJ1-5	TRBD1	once	TGTGCCAGCAGTAGGGACAGGGGACAGCCCCAGCATTTT	CASSRDRGQPQHF
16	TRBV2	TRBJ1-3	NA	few	TGTGCCAGCAGTGAGCGGACGGGACACTCTGGAAACACCATATATTTT	CASSERTGHSGNTIYF
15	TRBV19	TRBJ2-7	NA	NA	TGTGCCAGTAGTATAGGTTGGGGAGAGACCTACGAGCAGTACTTC	CASSIGWGETYEQYF
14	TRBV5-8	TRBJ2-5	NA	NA	TGTGCCAGCAGCTCCCTGAGGGGCGGAGAGACCCAGTACTTC	CASSSLRGGETQYF